The 25 T cell receptor beta chains below were found in one sample sequenced in a study of T cells in narcolepsy. Sequenced by immunoSEQ multiplex PCR; TCRdb stores in-frame clones only, minus some. Among about 32,000 clones listed, 70% to 80% were seen once. The sample was CD45RA- memory CD4+ T cells from PBMCs. The origin of the receptors is a human donor with narcolepsy.

V and J are TRBV6-6 and TRBJ1-1, with 7 bases aligning to TRBD1. CDR3 length: 14 amino acids. The germline V gene encodes CDR1 MNHNY and CDR2 SVGAGI (reference sequence). The ends lost 4 bases at V and 1 base at J; junction bases unmatched: 3. CDR3 residues: CASSLTGENTEAFF. DNA of the CDR3: TGTGCCAGCAGTTTAACAGGGGAGAACACTGAAGCTTTCTTT.

Details on this clone: Other nucleotide sequences from this sample produce the same CDR3. The chain links TRBV4-1 to TRBJ2-7, with 8 positions matching TRBD2. Germline trimming cut 4 bases from V and 4 bases from J; bases unmatched to any gene: 9. This CDR3 comprises 15 residues. Looked up from germline, CDR1 is MGHRA and CDR2 is YSYEKL. The DNA of the CDR3 is TGCGCCAGCAGCCCGGCCGGGACTAGAGGTTACGAGCAGTACTTC. Amino acids: CASSPAGTRGYEQYF.

The J gene is TRBJ1-3, the V gene TRBV5-4; no reliable D call. Germline lookup yields CDR1 SGHNT and CDR2 YYREEE (reference sequence). This CDR3 spans 14 amino acids. V was trimmed by 0 bases and J by 0 bases, leaving 4 bases between them. The CDR3: CASSLGGSGNTIYF. The CDR3, as DNA: TGTGCCAGCAGCTTGGGGGGCTCTGGAAACACCATATATTTT.

The CDR3 region has the DNA TGTGCCAGCAGTTTACTCAAGGGGGACAGCCTTATCGACTACACCTTC. It yields the protein CASSLLKGDSLIDYTF. The V call is TRBV28, the J call TRBJ1-2, with 7 bases fitting TRBD1. V shed 2 bases and J 10 bases; nucleotides not matched to a gene: 16. The CDR3 loop spans 16 amino acids. Germline-derived CDR1 and CDR2 are MDHEN and SYDVKM.

This clone was recorded only once. The chain employs TRBV5-8 and TRBJ1-3; weak D call: TRBD1 (6 bases). The CDR3 is made up of 16 amino acids. Germline CDR1 reads SGHTS; CDR2 reads YDEGEE. With 4 bases removed from V and 0 bases from J, the gap between germline ends came to 14 bases. CDR3 amino acids: CASSPRQARSGNTIYF. CDR3 nucleotides: TGTGCCAGCAGCCCAAGACAGGCCCGCTCTGGAAACACCATATATTTT.

This clone was seen only a few times. The genes are TRBV7-2 and TRBJ2-5, with no clear D. Deletions cut 4 bases from V and 11 bases from J, with 17 bases between. The CDR3 is 13 amino acids. Germline loops: CDR1 SGHTA, CDR2 FQGNSA. The CDR3 spells CASSSSWDLRQYF. CDR3 in DNA: TGTGCCAGCAGCTCCAGTTGGGATCTAAGACAGTACTTC. The full variable domain, rest sourced from reference TRBV7-2 and TRBJ2-5, is GAGVSQSPSNKVTEKGKDVELRCDPISGHTALYWYRQSLGQGLEFLIYFQGNSAPDKSGLPSDRFSAERTGGSVSTLTIQRTQQEDSAVYLCASSSSWDLRQYFGPGTRLLVL.

A single count supports this clone. The genes are TRBV19 and TRBJ1-4, with 9 bases identical to TRBD1. V lost 3 bases to trimming and J lost 7 bases; unmatched junction nucleotides: 3. Germline CDR1 LNHDA, CDR2 SQIVND (reference sequence). The CDR3 is 14 residues long. For the CDR3, the DNA is TGTGCCAGTAGTATGGGACAGGGAGGTGAAAAACTGTTTTTT. The encoded protein is CASSMGQGGEKLFF. The full variable domain, its missing parts supplied by reference TRBV19 and TRBJ1-4, is DGGITQSPKYLFRKEGQNVTLSCEQNLNHDAMYWYRQDPGQGLRLIYYSQIVNDFQKGDIAEGYSVSREKKESFPLTVTSAQKNPTAFYLCASSMGQGGEKLFFGSGTQLSVL.

The CDR3 nucleotides read TGTGCCAGCAGTTTACTGGTGGGGGCGGGAGGCTACACCTTC. It translates to CASSLLVGAGGYTF. The genes are TRBV28 and TRBJ1-2, with D perhaps matching TRBD1 (6 bases). Trimming shortened V by 2 bases and J by 8 bases, and 15 bases separated the two germline ends. CDR1 is MDHEN, CDR2 SYDVKM, per germline. The CDR3 contains 14 residues.

The chain couples TRBV7-2 to TRBJ2-7, with D hard to call. This CDR3 spans 14 amino acids. Germline-derived CDR1 and CDR2 are SGHTA and FQGNSA. Trimming stripped 5 bases from V and 2 bases from J, with 13 bases between. The CDR3 region is CASSPRTSPYEQYF. Written as DNA, the CDR3 is TGTGCCAGCAGCCCCCGGACCTCCCCCTACGAGCAGTACTTC.

The CDR3, as DNA: TGTGCCAGCAGCTCCCGACTGGAAAAACTGTTTTTT. Residues: CASSSRLEKLFF. The rearrangement links TRBV7-9 to TRBJ1-4; D not resolved. V was pared by 4 bases and J by 8 bases, with 8 bases between. Germline V gene sequence: CDR1 SEHNR, CDR2 FQNEAQ (reference sequence). The CDR3 consists of 12 residues.

The chain carries TRBV15 and TRBJ2-2; D uncertain. Germline V gives CDR1 LNHNV, CDR2 YYDKDF (reference sequence). Trimming removed 4 bases from V and 7 bases from J, with 10 bases in between. The CDR3 sequence is 13 residues long. The chain's CDR3 is CATSNDGYGELFF. In DNA, the CDR3 is TGTGCCACCAGCAATGATGGTTACGGGGAGCTGTTTTTT.

This clone has only one observation. The V call is TRBV7-9, the J call TRBJ2-7, with 9 bases that match TRBD2. Germline CDR1 is SEHNR and CDR2 is FQNEAQ (reference sequence). V shed 7 bases and J 2 bases; nucleotides not matched to a gene: 15. The CDR3 length is 17 residues. CDR3 DNA sequence: TGTGCCAGCACCCCCTTGCTTGGCGGGAGGGGCACCTACGAGCAGTACTTC. Its translation: CASTPLLGGRGTYEQYF.

This chain joins TRBV5-1 and TRBJ1-3; D unresolved. Germline-derived CDR1 and CDR2 are SGHRS and YFSETQ. V lost 0 bases and J lost 4, with 5 bases in between. The CDR3 contains 13 residues. The CDR3 DNA follows: TGCGCCAGCAGCTTGGTACCCGGAAACACCATATATTTT. Translated: CASSLVPGNTIYF.

The rearrangement joins TRBV10-3 to TRBJ2-3; 8 positions match TRBD1. Trimming cost V 2 bases and J 5 bases; bases outside gene matches: 3. The length of the CDR3 is 14 residues. Germline-derived CDR1 and CDR2 are ENHRY and SYGVKD. CDR3 residues: CAISEGQGRDTQYF. In nucleotides, the CDR3 is TGTGCCATCAGTGAGGGACAGGGTAGAGATACGCAGTATTTT.

V gene TRBV5-1 combines with J gene TRBJ2-7; 12 bases fit TRBD2. Per the germline V gene, CDR1 is SGHRS and CDR2 is YFSETQ. The CDR3 has 16 amino acids. The trim removed 4 bases at V and 2 bases at J, leaving 7 bases unmatched. The chain's CDR3 is CASSPTSGRKTYEQYF. CDR3 in DNA: TGCGCCAGCAGCCCCACTAGCGGGAGGAAAACCTACGAGCAGTACTTC. The entire variable domain, with the rest obtained from reference TRBV5-1 and TRBJ2-7, is as follows: KAGVTQTPRYLIKTRGQQVTLSCSPISGHRSVSWYQQTPGQGLQFLFEYFSETQRNKGNFPGRFSGRQFSNSRSEMNVSTLELGDSALYLCASSPTSGRKTYEQYFGPGTRLTVT.

The V call is TRBV6-6, the J call TRBJ1-1, with D hard to call. Trimming took off 6 bases at V and 8 bases at J, with 16 bases between the two ends. In germline, CDR1 is MNHNY, CDR2 SVGAGI (reference sequence). The CDR3 runs 13 residues. As DNA, the CDR3 is TGTGCCAGCAGCCCGGGCGGTGGAGTAGAAGCTTTCTTT. This translates into CASSPGGGVEAFF.

The genes are TRBV30 and TRBJ1-3; tentative D call: TRBD1 (5 bases). Germline CDR1 reads GTSNPN; CDR2 reads SVGIG (reference sequence). This CDR3 is 13 amino acids long. V lost 1 base and J lost 1, with 5 bases in between. DNA of the CDR3: TGTGCCTGGAGTGGGGGGTCTGGAAACACCATATATTTT. Translated: CAWSGGSGNTIYF.

This clone was counted a single time. The rearrangement uses TRBV5-6 and TRBJ1-6; D is unresolved. CDR1 and CDR2 from the germline V gene are SGHDT and YYEEEE. The V and J ends lost 1 base and 0 bases respectively, with 5 bases between them. The CDR3 totals 15 residues. The CDR3 protein is CASSLLDSYNSPLHF. The CDR3 DNA sequence: TGTGCCAGCAGCTTGCTAGACTCCTATAATTCACCCCTCCACTTT.

This chain links TRBV6-1 with TRBJ1-1, with 8 positions matching TRBD1. V trimming: 8 bases; J trimming: 4 bases; junction bases outside the gene matches: 9. The germline CDR1 and CDR2 sequences are MNHNS and SASEGT. The CDR3 totals 14 residues. CDR3 in amino acids: CASAKTGALTEAFF. As DNA, the CDR3 is TGTGCCAGCGCCAAGACAGGGGCCCTCACTGAAGCTTTCTTT.

This rearrangement joins TRBV29-1 to TRBJ1-1, with D possibly being TRBD1 (5 bases). Trimming stripped 1 base from V and 1 base from J, with 31 bases between. This CDR3 has 21 residues. Germline V gives CDR1 SQVTM, CDR2 ANQGSEA. CDR3 sequence: CSVEVSRTGTTFEFSNTEAFF. The CDR3 bases are TGCAGCGTTGAAGTTAGCCGAACCGGGACGACCTTTGAATTTTCGAACACTGAAGCTTTCTTT.

This clone has more than one count but fewer than ten. The CDR3 loop reads CASSQRWDEQFF. The CDR3 nucleotides are TGTGCCAGCAGCCAAAGGTGGGATGAGCAGTTCTTC. The chain links TRBV2 to TRBJ2-1; D not certain. The CDR3 loop spans 12 amino acids. The V end was cut by 6 bases, the J end by 8 bases, with 11 bases between. Per the germline V gene, CDR1 is SNHLY and CDR2 is FYNNEI.

This clone was picked up a small number of times. The chain links TRBV5-1 to TRBJ2-4; D might be TRBD1 (6 bases). The CDR3 is made up of 14 amino acids. V lost 4 bases and J lost 8, with 16 bases in between. Germline lookup yields CDR1 SGHRS and CDR2 YFSETQ. This CDR3 is CASSRGQPVDIQYF. The CDR3 DNA follows: TGCGCCAGCAGCCGGGGACAACCCGTTGACATTCAGTACTTC.

The chain has TRBV30 and TRBJ1-2; 8 positions match TRBD1. The CDR3 has 14 residues. The junction had 8 bases not matched to a gene; V was cut back by 1 base and J by 7 bases. Germline CDR1 is GTSNPN and CDR2 is SVGIG (reference sequence). The CDR3 DNA is TGTGCCTGGAGTGCGAACAGGGGGGAGAGTGGCTACACCTTC. This sequence encodes CAWSANRGESGYTF.

The J gene is TRBJ1-2, the V gene TRBV7-8, with 7 bases lining up with TRBD1. V lost 2 bases, J lost 3 bases, and 12 bases stayed unmatched. The CDR3 has 17 residues. CDR1 and CDR2 from the germline V gene are SGHVS and FQNEAQ. This chain's CDR3 is CASSLLKPGGVHYGYTF. In nucleotides, the CDR3 is TGTGCCAGCAGCTTACTCAAGCCAGGGGGAGTGCACTATGGCTACACCTTC.

This chain joins TRBV5-4 and TRBJ2-5; D unclear. Trimming removed 1 base from V and 3 bases from J, with 13 bases in between. The CDR3 runs to 15 residues. CDR1 SGHNT and CDR2 YYREEE come from the germline V gene (reference sequence). Here the CDR3 DNA reads TGTGCCAGCAGCTTGCGAGGTAGCCTGAAAGAGACCCAGTACTTC. Translation: CASSLRGSLKETQYF.